The T cell receptor beta chain described here comes from a study of beta chain features in type 1 diabetes listed by TCRdb under 2018. Background for the entire study: No differences in mean age, gender distribution, total cell number or subset yield were found between patients and healthy donors. A total of some 110 million sorted cells were examined across all samples, and the number of cells per subset was strongly correlated with RNA yield. The study compared the TCRB repertoires of sorted circulating CD4+ T cell subsets in recently diagnosed type 1 diabetes patients with those in matched healthy donors. Whereas all 30 or so donors provided naive and central memory subsets, regulatory and stem cell-like memory subsets were isolated from just 8 patients and about eight healthy donors.

Overall results and qualifications from the work: Patients with type 1 diabetes made fewer insertions and deleted more nucleotides at VDJ recombination sites, implying thymic rearrangement abnormalities. Shorter templates might be favored by PCR, yet because patient and control samples were amplified and corrected together, any such skew would affect both groups equally. Because the HLA sub-analyses included only small numbers of individuals, any influence of HLA type on TCRB rearrangement was left unresolved. Because cDNA was sequenced instead of genomic DNA, activated cells with high expression could be over-represented, although the groups did not differ in activation or CD3 levels. The naive, central memory and regulatory TCRB repertoires appeared to resemble one another more closely among patients than among healthy donors. A moderate but significant shortening of TCRB CDR3 length was observed in type 1 diabetes patients in all four CD4+ subsets.

A single peripheral blood draw of approximately 100 mL on average was collected from each donor into heparinised tubes. Using a panel that included CD45RO, CCR7, CD25, CD127, CD95 and CD27, naive, central memory, regulatory and stem cell-like memory CD4+ T cells were sorted on a BD FACSAria II. All sorted populations exceeded 95% purity. Right away, PBMCs were isolated by Lymphoprep density gradient centrifugation and were stained directly, with no culture step. So that batch effects would be minimized, each experiment stained and sorted samples in pairs, pairing one healthy donor with one patient. All of the isolated RNA was reverse transcribed with the High Capacity cDNA Reverse Transcription Kit, so expressed TCRB transcripts were sequenced. Naive, central memory and regulatory T cell samples underwent deep immunoSEQ sequencing, averaging roughly 3.5 million total reads per sample. Sorted cells were lysed in RLT buffer and RNA was extracted with DNase-treated RNeasy Micro or Mini kits, depending on cell number. To prevent cross-contamination, each cell subset was processed individually, whereas patient and healthy donor samples were processed jointly. TCRB sequences were amplified from cDNA with the immunoSEQ multiplex PCR, producing 87-bp fragments spanning the CDR3 region. Sequencing of the amplicons was done on the Illumina HiSeq platform. The study's own analysis went as follows. Synthetic template baselines were used to correct PCR bias computationally, reads within Hamming distance 2 were collapsed, and singletons that could not be merged were discarded. By aligning reads against IMGT, V, D and J genes, CDR3 length, and insertions or deletions at six rearrangement sites were assigned. Within each subset, clonotype counts were normalized to sorted cell number, and only after that were true diversity and Gini coefficients computed with the tcR R package. Repertoire sharing was quantified using the overlap coefficient calculated on TCRB nucleotide sequences. TCRdb stores this immuneACCESS table with in-frame sequences only. Part of the clones is absent; in the studies checked, under half of the shortfall reflects unresolved V genes, and no reason is known for the rest. V, J and clone size derive from that table, while D and trimming were established from the DNA sequence. The sample table lists roughly 300,000 clones, approximately 9.9% of them with a count of one. Clones ranked in the top ten supply 1% of the sample.

This clone was detected a few times. Its target antigen remains unknown. Per-base qualities were not stored, and no clone one base away is much larger. This TCR came from a man aged 30 to 45 with type 1 diabetes. The source material was central memory CD4+ T cells from blood.

The encoded CDR3 is CASSADRFSRRGYTF. The DNA sequence follows: TGTGCCAGCAGCGCCGACCGGTTCTCCCGCAGGGGCTACACCTTC. The rearranged segments are TRBV7-9 and TRBJ1-2; the D gene cannot be named for sure. The CDR3 starts with the cysteine, ends with the phenylalanine, and has 15 residues. The sequence is cut down to CDR3 DNA, 45 bases in frame from base 1. CDR1 is given as SEHNR and CDR2 as FQNEAQ, both from the germline V gene (reference sequence). Trimming removed 5 bases from V and 8 bases from J, leaving 21 bases between the germline ends.